The sequence of this TCR beta chain was determined in a study of Graves' ophthalmopathy and Graves' hyperthyroidism. The V and J ends lost 6 bases and 2 bases, in that order; junction bases with no gene match: 8. This CDR3 is 16 amino acids long. Germline V gene data show CDR1 as MNHNS and CDR2 as SASEGT. Amplification from RNA transcripts yielded the TCR beta CDR3 regions. Scientists carried out first-round RT-PCR using HTBI primers and then a second-round multiplex PCR. TCRdb processed the multiplex PCR reads anew with MiXCR; each CDR3 protein has one entry. The table includes roughly 160,000 distinct CDR3 sequences, 39% detected once. Study-wide results and limits: Prediction of ophthalmopathy progression reached over 65% sensitivity and around 76% specificity.

This clonotype was counted a few times. Its antigen is still unknown. The genes are TRBV6-1 and TRBJ2-4; 9 nucleotides agree with TRBD1. This clonotype originated in a man under 40 with Graves' ophthalmopathy. The specimen was peripheral blood. This CDR3 reads CASRRTGDSTKNIQYF. CDR3 bases: TGTGCCAGCAGGCGGACAGGGGACTCAACCAAAAACATTCAGTACTTC.